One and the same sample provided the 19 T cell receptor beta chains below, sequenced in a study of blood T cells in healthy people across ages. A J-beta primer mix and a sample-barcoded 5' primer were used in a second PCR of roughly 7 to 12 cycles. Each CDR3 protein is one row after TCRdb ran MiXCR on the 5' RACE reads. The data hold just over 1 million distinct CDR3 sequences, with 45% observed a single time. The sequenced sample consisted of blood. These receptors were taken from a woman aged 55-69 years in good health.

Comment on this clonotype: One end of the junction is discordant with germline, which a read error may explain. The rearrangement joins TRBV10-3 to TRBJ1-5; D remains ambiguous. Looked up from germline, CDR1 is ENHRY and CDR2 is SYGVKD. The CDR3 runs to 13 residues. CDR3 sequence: CATSWDSNQPQHF. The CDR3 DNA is TGTGCCACCAGTTGGGATAGCAATCAGCCCCAGCATTTT.

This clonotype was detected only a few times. The CDR3 region has the DNA TGCGCCAGCAGACCTGGGACTAGCGGCCTCTACAATGAGCAGTTCTTC. This translates into CASRPGTSGLYNEQFF. V is TRBV5-1 and J is TRBJ2-1; 11 bases are shared with TRBD2. The CDR3 length is 16 residues. The V gene's germline CDR1 is SGHRS and CDR2 YFSETQ. V was pared by 5 bases and J by 3 bases, with 7 bases of the junction left unmatched.

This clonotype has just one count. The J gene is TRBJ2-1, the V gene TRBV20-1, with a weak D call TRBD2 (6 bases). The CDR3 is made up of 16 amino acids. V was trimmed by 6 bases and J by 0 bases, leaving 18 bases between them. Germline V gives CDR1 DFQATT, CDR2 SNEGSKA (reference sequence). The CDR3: CSAGEKAGFSYNEQFF. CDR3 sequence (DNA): TGCAGTGCCGGCGAAAAGGCGGGGTTCTCCTACAATGAGCAGTTCTTC.

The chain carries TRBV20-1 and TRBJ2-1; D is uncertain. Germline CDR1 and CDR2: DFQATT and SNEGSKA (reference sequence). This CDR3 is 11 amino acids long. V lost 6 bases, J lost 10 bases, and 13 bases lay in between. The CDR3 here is CSAYNSYEQFF. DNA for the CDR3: TGCAGTGCCTACAACTCCTACGAGCAGTTCTTC.

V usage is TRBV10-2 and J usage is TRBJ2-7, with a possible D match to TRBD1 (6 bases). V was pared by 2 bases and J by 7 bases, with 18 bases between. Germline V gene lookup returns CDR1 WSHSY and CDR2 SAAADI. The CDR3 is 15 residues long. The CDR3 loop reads CASSEDGQGLWEQYF. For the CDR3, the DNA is TGCGCCAGCAGTGAGGACGGGCAGGGGCTGTGGGAGCAGTACTTC.

DNA for the CDR3: TGTGCCATCAATGACAGGGAGAACACTGAAGCTTTCTTT. Protein product: CAINDRENTEAFF. The gene calls are TRBV10-3 and TRBJ1-1; the match to TRBD1 covers 7 bases. Germline V gene lookup returns CDR1 ENHRY and CDR2 SYGVKD. V gave up 7 bases and J gave up 1 base; unmatched junction bases: 3. The length of the CDR3 is 13 residues.

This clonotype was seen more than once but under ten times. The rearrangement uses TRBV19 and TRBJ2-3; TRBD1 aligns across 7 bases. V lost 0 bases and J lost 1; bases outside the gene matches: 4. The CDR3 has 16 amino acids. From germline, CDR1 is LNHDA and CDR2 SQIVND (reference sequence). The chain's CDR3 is CASSIDWGQRTDTQYF. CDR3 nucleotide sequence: TGTGCCAGTAGTATAGATTGGGGACAGCGCACAGATACGCAGTATTTT.

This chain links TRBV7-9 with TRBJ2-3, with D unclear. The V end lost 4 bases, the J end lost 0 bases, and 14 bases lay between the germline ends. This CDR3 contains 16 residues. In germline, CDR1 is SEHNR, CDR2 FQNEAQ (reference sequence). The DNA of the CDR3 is TGTGCCAGCAGCTCTCTAGAGTGGGGAAGCACAGATACGCAGTATTTT. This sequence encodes CASSSLEWGSTDTQYF.

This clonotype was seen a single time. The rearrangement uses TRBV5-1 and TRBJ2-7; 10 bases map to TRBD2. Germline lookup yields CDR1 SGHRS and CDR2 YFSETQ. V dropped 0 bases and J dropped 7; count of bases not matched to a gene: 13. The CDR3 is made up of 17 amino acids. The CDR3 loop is CASSLDLRTSGYNEQYF. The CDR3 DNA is TGCGCCAGCAGCTTGGATTTAAGGACTAGCGGCTACAATGAGCAGTACTTC. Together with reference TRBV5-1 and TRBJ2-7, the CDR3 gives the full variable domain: KAGVTQTPRYLIKTRGQQVTLSCSPISGHRSVSWYQQTPGQGLQFLFEYFSETQRNKGNFPGRFSGRQFSNSRSEMNVSTLELGDSALYLCASSLDLRTSGYNEQYFGPGTRLTVT.

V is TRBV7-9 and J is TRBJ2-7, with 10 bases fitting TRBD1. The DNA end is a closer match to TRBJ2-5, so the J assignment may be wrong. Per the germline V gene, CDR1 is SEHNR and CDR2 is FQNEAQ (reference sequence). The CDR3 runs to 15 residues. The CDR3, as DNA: TGTGCCAGCAGCACCACCGGGACAGGGGTGGAGACCCAGTACTTC. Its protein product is CASSTTGTGVETQYF.

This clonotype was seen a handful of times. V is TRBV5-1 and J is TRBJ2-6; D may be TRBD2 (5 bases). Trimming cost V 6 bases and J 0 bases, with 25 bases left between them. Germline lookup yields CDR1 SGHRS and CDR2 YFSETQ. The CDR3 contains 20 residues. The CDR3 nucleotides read TGCGCCAGCAAGCCCATGCCCGGGGAGTCAGACCGCTCTGGGGCCAACGTCCTGACTTTC. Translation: CASKPMPGESDRSGANVLTF.

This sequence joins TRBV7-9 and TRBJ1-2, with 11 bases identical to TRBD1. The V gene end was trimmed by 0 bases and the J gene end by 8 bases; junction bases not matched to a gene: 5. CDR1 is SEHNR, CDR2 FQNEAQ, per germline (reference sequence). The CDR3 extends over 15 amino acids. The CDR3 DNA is TGTGCCAGCAGCTTAGCTTGGACAGGGGGCGACGGCTACACCTTC. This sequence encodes CASSLAWTGGDGYTF.

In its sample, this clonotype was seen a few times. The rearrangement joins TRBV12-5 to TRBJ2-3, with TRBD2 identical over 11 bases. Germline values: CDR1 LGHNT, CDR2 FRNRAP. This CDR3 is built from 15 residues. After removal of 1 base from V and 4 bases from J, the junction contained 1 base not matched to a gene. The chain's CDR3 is CASGLATSGADTQYF. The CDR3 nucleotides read TGTGCTAGTGGTTTGGCGACTAGCGGGGCAGATACGCAGTATTTT.

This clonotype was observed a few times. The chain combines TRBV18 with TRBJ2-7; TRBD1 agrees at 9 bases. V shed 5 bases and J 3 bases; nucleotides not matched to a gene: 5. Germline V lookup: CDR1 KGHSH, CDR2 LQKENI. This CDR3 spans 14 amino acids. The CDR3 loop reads CASSSTGGDYEQYF. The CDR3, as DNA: TGTGCCAGCTCATCTACAGGGGGCGACTACGAGCAGTACTTC.

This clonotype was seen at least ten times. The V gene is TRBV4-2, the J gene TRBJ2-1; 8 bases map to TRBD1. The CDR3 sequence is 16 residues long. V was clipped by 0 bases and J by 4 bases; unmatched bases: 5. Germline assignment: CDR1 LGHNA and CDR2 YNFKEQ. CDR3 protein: CASSQEGTGGYNEQFF. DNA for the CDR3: TGTGCCAGCAGCCAAGAAGGGACAGGCGGGTACAATGAGCAGTTCTTC.

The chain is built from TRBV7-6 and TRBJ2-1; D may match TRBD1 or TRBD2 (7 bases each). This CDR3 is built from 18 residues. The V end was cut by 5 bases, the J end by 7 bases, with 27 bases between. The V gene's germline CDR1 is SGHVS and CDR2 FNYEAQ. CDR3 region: CASSLGTAGRAGRNEQFF. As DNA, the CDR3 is TGTGCCAGCAGCCTCGGGACAGCGGGACGAGCGGGACGAAATGAGCAGTTCTTC.

The CDR3 protein is CASSARRTGLLGYTF. Here the CDR3 DNA reads TGTGCCAGCAGCGCCCGCCGGACGGGGCTTTTGGGCTACACCTTC. The chain recombines TRBV7-2 with TRBJ1-2, with D possibly TRBD1 on 5 matching bases. CDR3 size: 15 residues. Trimming cost V 5 bases and J 8 bases, with 21 bases left between them. CDR1 and CDR2 (germline): SGHTA, FQGNSA.

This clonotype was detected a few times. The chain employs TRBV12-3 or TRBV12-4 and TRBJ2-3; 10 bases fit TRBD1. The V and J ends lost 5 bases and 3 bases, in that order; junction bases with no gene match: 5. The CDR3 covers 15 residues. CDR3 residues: CASSRDRGPTDTQYF. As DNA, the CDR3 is TGTGCCAGCAGTAGAGACAGGGGGCCGACAGATACGCAGTATTTT.

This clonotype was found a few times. The CDR3 here is CASSVDGLPQDTQYF. In nucleotides, the CDR3 is TGTGCCAGCAGCGTAGATGGCCTACCTCAAGATACGCAGTATTTT. The chain carries TRBV9 and TRBJ2-3; D is uncertain. Between the trimmed V and J ends, which lost 0 bases and 5 bases, there was a span of 13 bases. Looked up from germline, CDR1 is SGDLS and CDR2 is YYNGEE. The CDR3 runs to 15 residues.